This TCR beta chain was found in a study of cytomegalovirus exposure and HLA in healthy donors (dated by TCRdb to 2016 to 2017). Background for the entire study: A later analysis indicated that the 130 or so validation repertoires were generated on the platform also employed for the 720 or so repertoires of the first cohort. Besides the first cohort of approximately 670 subjects, a separate validation cohort made up of 120 different subjects was used. The study combined high-throughput TCR immunosequencing, statistical association of individual TCRs with disease status, and machine learning to predict cytomegalovirus infection status. The study was designed to test whether signatures of past pathogen exposure could be identified by cataloging public T cell receptors. The research as a whole found: The study gave a list of over 150 TCR beta chains associated with cytomegalovirus. It was suggested by the authors that the approach could potentially be generalized to other disease states and immunological phenotypes. In vitro tests confirmed that a few of the cytomegalovirus-associated TCR beta chains recognize cytomegalovirus antigens. Of the cluster scores, 85% to 95% were above 0 in a later analysis, which found that TCRs clustered in the first cohort also tended to co-occur in the 120 validation repertoires. While some public TCRs were present in many individuals, most TCR sequences turned up only very rarely across donors. The classifier was reported to diagnose cytomegalovirus status with high specificity and sensitivity in both the original cohort and the validation cohort. The validation cohort had no HLA typing available for a later analysis, so co-occurrence within that cohort was assessed over all 120 or so repertoires.

The donors were included in the validation cohort of over a hundred subjects, a group kept apart from the roughly 700-subject first cohort. For CDR1 and CDR2, the germline V gene (reference sequence) lists DFQATT and SNEGSKA. The germline V and J ends show losses of 6 bases and 3 bases respectively, and no gene match explains 2 bases of the junction. The CDR3 starts with the cysteine, ends with the phenylalanine, and has 11 residues. Only the CDR3 part of the read is kept: 33 bases, read in frame from the first base. The library was prepared using the immunoSEQ multiplex PCR assay. The original methods were these. To diagnose cytomegalovirus status from the catalog of TCR beta chain sequences, a statistical classification framework was built. TCRdb retrieved this table from immuneACCESS and kept in-frame rearrangements only. Not all clones are present; in checked studies, unresolved V genes account for under half, and no reason is known for the remainder. That table furnishes V, J and clone size, whereas the DNA furnished D and trimming. The sample table records 150,000 or so clones; approximately 89% of these occur just once. Of the sample, roughly 1.2% is held by the ten largest clones.

In the case of this clone: It lacks a known antigen. Per-nucleotide qualities are absent, and no much larger clonotype sits a single base away.

The specimen was PBMCs. Recombination connected TRBV20-1 to TRBJ2-7; a stretch of 7 junction bases matches TRBD1. This clonotype was obtained from a woman younger than 30 in good health and CMV-seronegative. The DNA sequence is as follows: TGCAGTGCCAGGGACAGCTACGAGCAGTACTTC. This encodes CSARDSYEQYF.